Below are 32 T cell receptor beta chains sequenced from a single sample in a study of blood T cell repertoires in COVID-19. The repertoire was sequenced with immunoSEQ multiplex PCR; TCRdb's copy has only in-frame clones and lacks some. The profile covers about 90,000 clones, with 90% appearing a single time and about 5.5% taken by the ten largest. The source material was peripheral blood. The receptors were sampled from a man between 50 and 59 years old with acute or convalescent COVID-19.

In this sample, this clone turned up a few times. The chain couples TRBV7-6 to TRBJ2-6, with D possibly being TRBD2 (6 bases). Germline CDR1 and CDR2: SGHVS and FNYEAQ. The V gene lost 5 bases and the J gene lost 1 base, with 9 bases spanning the gap. This CDR3 contains 15 residues. CDR3: CASSTGVSGANVLTF. For the CDR3, the DNA is TGTGCCAGCAGCACGGGAGTTTCTGGGGCCAACGTCCTGACTTTC.

The chain joins TRBV3-1 (or the pseudogene TRBV3-2) to TRBJ2-6; 9 bases are a match to TRBD1. V trimming: 3 bases; J trimming: 4 bases; junction bases outside the gene matches: 13. This CDR3 region has 19 residues. Germline CDR1 reads LGHDT; CDR2 reads YNNKEL (reference sequence). Here the CDR3 reads CASSQILGQGMQGANVLTF. The CDR3 nucleotides are TGTGCCAGCAGCCAGATACTGGGACAGGGAATGCAAGGGGCCAACGTCCTGACTTTC.

The gene calls are TRBV29-1 and TRBJ1-2, with TRBD1 matching over 10 bases. Germline V gene data show CDR1 as SQVTM and CDR2 as ANQGSEA. V was clipped by 0 bases and J by 3 bases; unmatched bases: 1. The CDR3 spans 14 residues. CDR3 loop: CSVEEGQGHYGYTF. Here the CDR3 DNA reads TGCAGCGTTGAAGAGGGACAGGGGCACTATGGCTACACCTTC.

CDR3 region: CATPGGNMNTEAFF. The DNA for the CDR3 is TGTGCCACCCCAGGTGGCAACATGAACACTGAAGCTTTCTTT. The rearrangement joins TRBV18 to TRBJ1-1; D gene ambiguous. Germline V CDR1 and CDR2: KGHSH, LQKENI. The CDR3 is 14 residues long. The V gene lost 10 bases and the J gene lost 0 bases, with 15 bases spanning the gap. Full variable domain (remainder filled in from reference TRBV18 and TRBJ1-1): NAGVMQNPRHLVRRRGQEARLRCSPMKGHSHVYWYRQLPEEGLKFMVYLQKENIIDESGMPKERFSAEFPKEGPSILRIQQVVRGDSAAYFCATPGGNMNTEAFFGQGTRLTVV.

The chain is built from TRBV14 and TRBJ1-1; 11 nucleotides align to TRBD1. The ends lost 2 bases at V and 0 bases at J; junction bases unmatched: 2. The germline V gene has CDR1 SGHDN and CDR2 FVKESK. CDR3 length: 16 residues. Here the CDR3 DNA reads TGTGCCAGCAGCCAAAGGACAGGGGGCATGAACACTGAAGCTTTCTTT. Protein product: CASSQRTGGMNTEAFF.

V usage is TRBV18 and J usage is TRBJ2-1; the D is unclear. The CDR3 totals 16 residues. Trimming pared 0 bases from V and 6 bases from J, leaving 15 bases between. CDR1 and CDR2 (germline): KGHSH, LQKENI. The CDR3 protein is CASSPPESKEPNEQFF. The DNA for the CDR3 is TGTGCCAGCTCACCACCGGAGAGTAAGGAACCCAATGAGCAGTTCTTC.

The gene calls are TRBV7-7 and TRBJ2-7; D perhaps matches TRBD2 (6 bases). Germline CDR1 and CDR2: SSHAT and FNYEAQ (reference sequence). This CDR3 is built from 14 residues. Deletions cut 0 bases from V and 3 bases from J, with 9 bases between. CDR3: CASSLAEGIYEQYF. CDR3 nucleotide sequence: TGTGCCAGCAGCTTAGCGGAGGGGATCTACGAGCAGTACTTC. The entire variable domain, with the rest obtained from reference TRBV7-7 and TRBJ2-7, is as follows: GAGVSQSPRYKVTKRGQDVTLRCDPISSHATLYWYQQALGQGPEFLTYFNYEAQPDKSGLPSDRFSAERPEGSISTLTIQRTEQRDSAMYRCASSLAEGIYEQYFGPGTRLTVT.

J is TRBJ2-3 and V is TRBV11-2, with 11 bases lining up with TRBD2. Trimming took 3 bases from V and 2 from J; bases not matched to a gene: 10. The CDR3 length is 18 residues. CDR1 and CDR2 from the germline V gene are SGHAT and FQNNGV. CDR3 sequence: CASSFQISGRALTDTQYF. CDR3 nucleotide sequence: TGTGCCAGCAGCTTCCAGATTAGCGGGAGGGCCCTCACAGATACGCAGTATTTT. Full variable domain (remainder filled in from reference TRBV11-2 and TRBJ2-3): EAGVAQSPRYKIIEKRQSVAFWCNPISGHATLYWYQQILGQGPKLLIQFQNNGVVDDSQLPKDRFSAERLKGVDSTLKIQPAKLEDSAVYLCASSFQISGRALTDTQYFGPGTRLTVL.

The CDR3 nucleotides read TGTGCCAGCATAAACCCCGGGGGGGAGCTGTTTTTT. Its protein is CASINPGGELFF. The rearrangement uses TRBV6-6 and TRBJ2-2; no reliable D call. Trimming took 7 bases from V and 8 from J, leaving 11 bases between them. Germline V CDR1 and CDR2: MNHNY, SVGAGI (reference sequence). The length of the CDR3 is 12 residues.

This chain uses TRBV15 with TRBJ2-2; 7 bases line up with TRBD1. This CDR3 is built from 17 residues. The trim removed 1 base at V and 6 bases at J, leaving 11 bases unmatched. CDR1 and CDR2 (germline): LNHNV, YYDKDF (reference sequence). CDR3 in amino acids: CATSRAIRDSTAGELFF. CDR3 coding DNA: TGTGCCACCAGCAGAGCAATCCGGGACAGCACCGCCGGGGAGCTGTTTTTT.

The chain is built from TRBV19 and TRBJ1-5; no firm D call. V shed 1 base and J shed 3 bases, with 19 bases lying between them. Germline V gene lookup returns CDR1 LNHDA and CDR2 SQIVND (reference sequence). CDR3 length equals 18 residues. In DNA, the CDR3 is TGTGCCAGTAGTATAGGGCCAGGTTCAGCCTTGCTCAATCAGCCCCAGCATTTT. This codes for CASSIGPGSALLNQPQHF.

The sample holds one count of this clone. The chain recombines TRBV5-4 with TRBJ2-5; 11 nucleotides line up with TRBD2. Per the germline V gene, CDR1 is SGHNT and CDR2 is YYREEE (reference sequence). J was trimmed by 3 bases and V by 6 bases; bases with no gene match: 7. The CDR3 spans 15 residues. This CDR3 reads CASTIRLAGKETQYF. The CDR3 coding sequence is TGTGCCAGCACCATAAGACTAGCGGGAAAAGAGACCCAGTACTTC. Full variable domain (outside the CDR3, taken from reference TRBV5-4 and TRBJ2-5): ETGVTQSPTHLIKTRGQQVTLRCSSQSGHNTVSWYQQALGQGPQFIFQYYREEENGRGNFPPRFSGLQFPNYSSELNVNALELDDSALYLCASTIRLAGKETQYFGPGTRLLVL.

The chain couples TRBV3-1 (or the pseudogene TRBV3-2) to TRBJ2-3; a possible D gene is TRBD2 (5 bases). The germline CDR1 and CDR2 sequences are LGHDT and YNNKEL (reference sequence). The CDR3 spans 13 residues. The germline V and J ends were trimmed by 4 bases and 10 bases, with 15 bases remaining between them. The CDR3 region has the DNA TGTGCCAGCAGCCGAGAGCTCCTAGCCCCGCAGTATTTT. It encodes CASSRELLAPQYF.

The CDR3 DNA is TGTGCCAGCAGTTACCCCCCTTACAATGAGCAGTTCTTC. Translating it yields CASSYPPYNEQFF. J is TRBJ2-1 and V is TRBV6-5, with no clear D. V shed 2 bases and J shed 4 bases, with 6 bases lying between them. Per the germline V gene, CDR1 is MNHEY and CDR2 is SVGAGI. This CDR3 has 13 residues.

This clone showed up just once. The V gene is TRBV29-1, the J gene TRBJ1-2; D not certain. This CDR3 spans 13 amino acids. Trimming left V 2 bases short and J 4 bases short, with 11 bases between. In germline, CDR1 is SQVTM, CDR2 ANQGSEA. CDR3 DNA sequence: TGCAGCGTTGAAACAGTACACCTCTATGGCTACACCTTC. Its protein is CSVETVHLYGYTF.

The chain has TRBV21-1 and TRBJ2-1; whether TRBD2, the table's D call, matches the DNA was not checked. TRBV21-1 is described as a pseudogene. The CDR3 covers 16 residues. The CDR3 DNA follows: TGTGCCAGCAGCAACCAGACTAGGACCATTAGGAATGAGCAGTTCTTC. This sequence encodes CASSNQTRTIRNEQFF.

CDR3 nucleotide sequence: TGTGCCTGGACTTACGGCGGGCGATCCTACAATGAGCAGTTCTTC. This gives the protein CAWTYGGRSYNEQFF. The J gene is TRBJ2-1, the V gene TRBV30; the D gene is possibly TRBD2 (5 bases). V was pared by 4 bases and J by 1 base, with 14 bases between. This CDR3 has 15 amino acids. CDR1 and CDR2 (germline): GTSNPN, SVGIG (reference sequence).

Regarding this clone: This same CDR3 is encoded by further DNA sequences in the sample. The rearrangement links TRBV18 to TRBJ1-5; D not certain. The CDR3 is made up of 14 amino acids. CDR1 and CDR2 from the germline V gene are KGHSH and LQKENI. Trimming stripped 3 bases from V and 4 bases from J, with 10 bases between. The CDR3 bases are TGTGCCAGCTCACCCTCAGGAGGAAATCAGCCCCAGCATTTT. It codes for CASSPSGGNQPQHF.

The rearrangement joins TRBV11-3 to TRBJ2-3; D is undetermined. This CDR3 is 15 amino acids long. The ends were cut back, 5 bases at V and 1 base at J, with 13 bases in the middle. Looked up from germline, CDR1 is SGHNT and CDR2 is YENEEA. CDR3 coding DNA: TGTGCCAGCAGCCTCGCTTTTGGAGGCACAGATACGCAGTATTTT. It translates to CASSLAFGGTDTQYF.

The chain carries TRBV27 and TRBJ2-1; tentative D call: TRBD1 (5 bases). The CDR3 runs 15 residues. Trimming stripped 7 bases from V and 4 bases from J, with 17 bases between. Germline V gene sequence: CDR1 MNHEY, CDR2 SMNVEV (reference sequence). The CDR3 loop reads CASTPGSPYYNEQFF. The CDR3 DNA is TGTGCCAGCACACCAGGGTCTCCGTATTACAATGAGCAGTTCTTC.

The chain uses TRBV20-1 and TRBJ1-1, with a tentative D call TRBD1 (5 bases). The CDR3 totals 15 residues. Germline V gives CDR1 DFQATT, CDR2 SNEGSKA (reference sequence). Trimming took 3 bases from V and 0 from J, leaving 14 bases between them. CDR3: CSASHGHLMNTEAFF. The CDR3 DNA sequence: TGCAGTGCTAGTCATGGACACCTAATGAACACTGAAGCTTTCTTT.

This chain links TRBV4-3 with TRBJ1-3; 10 nucleotides match TRBD1. This CDR3 contains 15 residues. The germline V gene encodes CDR1 LGHNA and CDR2 YSLEER. V dropped 4 bases and J dropped 4; count of bases not matched to a gene: 4. This chain's CDR3 is CASSRGTGVGNTIYF. CDR3 nucleotide sequence: TGCGCCAGCAGCCGGGGGACAGGGGTAGGAAACACCATATATTTT.

The rearrangement uses TRBV3-1 (or the pseudogene TRBV3-2) and TRBJ2-4; 7 nucleotides match TRBD1. Per the germline V gene, CDR1 is LGHDT and CDR2 is YNNKEL (reference sequence). The CDR3 has 19 amino acids. Trimming took 0 bases from V and 0 from J; bases not matched to a gene: 11. The DNA for the CDR3 is TGTGCCAGCAGCCAAGATCCACCCGGGACAGCTCTAGCCAAAAACATTCAGTACTTC. This encodes CASSQDPPGTALAKNIQYF.

This chain uses TRBV29-1 with TRBJ2-1; no definite D call. The V and J ends lost 1 base and 0 bases respectively, with 10 bases between them. Per the germline V gene, CDR1 is SQVTM and CDR2 is ANQGSEA. CDR3 length: 15 amino acids. The CDR3 is CSVEGSGSSYNEQFF. CDR3 coding DNA: TGCAGCGTTGAAGGATCAGGAAGCTCCTACAATGAGCAGTTCTTC.

This sequence joins TRBV12-2 and TRBJ1-6. TRBV12-2 is noted as a pseudogene. The CDR3 spans 12 residues. Here the CDR3 DNA reads TGTGCAAGTCGCCCACCATTCAGCCGAGGCCACTTT. Translating it yields CASRPPFSRGHF.

This chain uses TRBV30 with TRBJ2-5, with D tentatively TRBD1 (5 bases). The CDR3 sequence is 14 residues long. Trimming shortened V by 8 bases and J by 5 bases, and 21 bases separated the two germline ends. Germline V CDR1 and CDR2: GTSNPN, SVGIG (reference sequence). In DNA form, the CDR3 reads TGTGCCGGATCCCTTGGTGGGGCCCCGGAGACCCAGTACTTC. Translating it yields CAGSLGGAPETQYF.

The chain combines TRBV19 with TRBJ2-5, with TRBD1 matching 7 bases. The CDR3 sequence is 14 residues long. CDR1 and CDR2 from the germline V gene are LNHDA and SQIVND (reference sequence). Trimming took 7 bases from V and 2 from J; bases not matched to a gene: 7. The CDR3 nucleotides are TGTGCCAGTACCCCAGGGGGTCAACAAGAGACCCAGTACTTC. Its translation: CASTPGGQQETQYF.

V and J are TRBV7-2 and TRBJ2-1; TRBD2 might be the D (6 bases). The CDR3 covers 15 residues. Germline V gives CDR1 SGHTA, CDR2 FQGNSA. Deletions cut 5 bases from V and 8 bases from J, with 19 bases between. CDR3 sequence: CASSPGTFRLDEQFF. In DNA, the CDR3 is TGTGCCAGCAGCCCCGGGACTTTCCGCCTCGATGAGCAGTTCTTC.

The CDR3 DNA sequence: TGTGCCAGCACCCGGGACAGGGGGTTCACTGGGGCCAACGTCCTGACTTTC. It codes for CASTRDRGFTGANVLTF. The V and J genes are TRBV7-2 and TRBJ2-6, with 11 positions matching TRBD1. Losses at the gene ends were 7 bases for V and 2 bases for J; bases not matched to a gene: 7. The germline gives CDR1 SGHTA, CDR2 FQGNSA. This CDR3 is 17 amino acids long.

The CDR3 nucleotides are TGCAGCGTCCGACCGGGGGAGTCCTCCTATGGCTACACCTTC. This translates into CSVRPGESSYGYTF. The rearrangement joins TRBV29-1 to TRBJ1-2, with D possibly TRBD1 on 5 matching bases. CDR1 is SQVTM and CDR2 is ANQGSEA in the germline V gene. Deletions cut 6 bases from V and 4 bases from J, with 18 bases between. The CDR3 runs 14 residues.

The rearrangement uses TRBV24-1 and TRBJ2-3; 9 bases agree with TRBD1. V was clipped by 5 bases and J by 0 bases; unmatched bases: 8. This CDR3 contains 17 residues. Germline V gene data show CDR1 as KGHDR and CDR2 as SFDVKD. Here the CDR3 DNA reads TGTGCCACCAGTGCTGACAGGGGGACCACTAGCACAGATACGCAGTATTTT. This codes for CATSADRGTTSTDTQYF.

The sample holds one count of this clone. The chain joins TRBV24-1 to TRBJ2-5; 7 bases agree with TRBD1. Trimming at V came to 3 bases and at J to 7 bases, leaving 4 bases not matched to a gene. This CDR3 spans 13 amino acids. Germline lookup yields CDR1 KGHDR and CDR2 SFDVKD. CDR3 sequence reads: CATSDRGGGTQYF. CDR3 DNA: TGTGCCACCAGTGATCGAGGGGGCGGGACCCAGTACTTC.